This T cell receptor beta chain was sequenced for a study of cytomegalovirus exposure and HLA in healthy donors (dated by TCRdb to the late 2010s). Concerning the study at large: An earlier analysis of some 550 of the donors reported roughly 300 Gb of sequence data and about 100 million unique TCR beta sequences from about 179 million T cells. A later analysis re-analyzed previously published TCR beta repertoires from about 600 donors and added high-resolution HLA genotyping to study TCR occurrence patterns. A separate validation cohort of 90 to 150 different subjects was used in addition to the 666-subject first cohort. To decide whether each TCR beta V gene segment behaved as functional or pseudogenic, an earlier analysis of 587 of the donors relied on high-throughput TCR beta sequencing. Genome-wide SNP genotypes for about 55% of the 666 donors were used in a later genetic analysis, which treated that subset as a discovery cohort. About 320 gigabases of sequencing data and tens of millions of unique TCR sequences were included in an early release covering around 650 HLA-typed donors. The aim of the study was to test whether cataloging public T cell receptors could identify signatures of past pathogen exposure. About five DR-DQ haplotypes were handled as single units for association and clustering because linkage in the cohort was strong. The T cell repertoires of some 700 subjects were profiled by immunosequencing and related to cytomegalovirus serostatus. Among approximately 370 genotyped donors of the cohort, an average of about 240,000 unique TCR beta nucleotide sequences was sequenced per donor, of which approximately 18% were non-productive. HLA typing covered class I and class II loci at four-digit resolution. Typing coverage varied by locus: about 629-640 donors for A, B, C, DRB1 and DQB1; under 550 for DQA1; approximately 610 for DPA1; roughly 450 for DPB1. Donor age, sex, ethnicity and CMV serostatus were compiled together with the repertoire data. Every discovery cohort repertoire had been produced on one sequencing platform. Of the 300 to 450 genotyped donors, roughly 80% were placed in the genetic ancestry cluster associated with self-reported Caucasian donors. To predict cytomegalovirus infection status, the study brought together high-throughput TCR immunosequencing, statistical association of individual TCRs with disease status, and machine learning. In the later analysis, no new phenotypic data were used to find candidate immune exposures; instead, reliance was placed on TCR beta sequences and their occurrence across donors.

In total, just over 650 healthy bone marrow donors made up the cohort. All cohort members were sampled while nominally healthy, although unrecorded immune exposures were likely present. The donor tested CMV seronegative, placing the donor among the 352 seronegative members of the cohort. Each donor provided a peripheral blood sample, and peripheral blood mononuclear cells were used for TCR beta sequencing. Genomic DNA was extracted from the blood cell samples with the Qiagen DNeasy Blood Extraction Kit. The method was the immunoSEQ multiplex PCR assay. For the multiplex PCR, a mixture combining 60 forward primers for TCR Vbeta segments and 13 reverse primers for TCR Jbeta segments was used. The CDR3 region of rearranged TCR beta genes was amplified from genomic DNA by a multiplex PCR assay. The Illumina HiSeq System was used to sequence the amplified TCR beta libraries as 87-base-pair reads. Concerning the study's data processing: In a later analysis, around 80 million unique TCR beta chains were counted across the approximately 640 repertoires, and roughly 10 million of these chains were shared by at least two donors. Raw reads were error-corrected and collapsed into unique sequences by a nearest-neighbor algorithm in which closely related sequences were merged to remove PCR and sequencing errors. V, D and J gene segments were assigned by aligning CDR3 sequences to IMGT reference sequences. For a sequence to be retained, at least a six-nucleotide match to both a V gene segment and a J gene segment was required. Rearrangements were classified as productive when the CDR3 lacked stop codons and remained in frame with V and J, and all other rearrangements were classified as non-productive. CDR3 was defined by IMGT convention, running from the second conserved V-encoded cysteine to the conserved J-encoded phenylalanine. Sequences without an unambiguous match to a single V gene segment were excluded from the earlier analysis of a few hundred of the donors. In an earlier analysis of almost 600 of the donors, a V segment was called functional when productive rearrangements were above 56.7%, and segregating when the standard deviation between donors exceeded 5%. A statistical classification framework was developed to diagnose cytomegalovirus status using the catalog of TCR beta chain sequences. In a later analysis, TCR nucleotide sequences were compared against IMGT/GENE-DB human TR gene sequences so that V and J genes could be assigned. The TCRdist pipeline was used in a later analysis to assign CDR3 sequences and most-parsimonious VDJ recombination scenarios. In a later analysis, every TCR beta chain was defined by the combination of its CDR3 amino acid sequence and its V-gene family, and reads without a unique V-gene family were dropped. As a way to deal with suspected cross-contamination and a sequencing artifact, a later analysis dropped hundreds of nucleotide sequences that were highly shared and had low generation probability. For each public chain, a later analysis derived a clonal expansion index from normalized ranks of inferred template counts within each repertoire. In a later analysis, generation probabilities were computed using a VDJ recombination model fitted to out-of-frame rearrangements, and the results were checked against IGoR. In a later analysis, hypergeometric tests were used to score TCR-TCR, TCR-HLA and TCR-CMV co-occurrence, with a repertoire-size bias correction applied to TCR pairs. In a later analysis, false discovery rates were estimated by permuting HLA or CMV assignments 20 times. In a later analysis, co-occurring TCRs were grouped with DBSCAN, and TCRdist sequence similarity was added when clustering was performed within HLA-allele-positive subsets. Repertoires with fewer than 30,000 or more than 120,000 public chains, plus five repertoires with anomalous nucleotide sharing, were excluded from co-occurrence clustering. TCRdb mirrors the immuneACCESS table, restricted to in-frame sequences. Some clones are absent from its copies; in checked studies, under half trace to an unresolved V gene, and the reason for the others is unknown. That table gives V, J and clone size, and the DNA gave D and trimming. The sample yields about 160,000 clones; around 74% were counted once. Approximately 2% of the sample goes to the ten largest clones.

General study outcomes and caveats: According to a later analysis, most CMV-associated TCR beta chains appeared to be HLA-restricted, and the HLA associations seemed to be driven largely by CMV exposure. In a later analysis, the rate of TCR association differed among HLA loci, with DRB1 alleles having the most associated TCRs and HLA-C alleles having the fewest. Roughly uniform sequencing depth across donors was assumed in presence/absence analyses, although this assumption may not hold. Because HLA typing was missing for some donors at each locus, association tests included only the typed subset. Across donors, most TCR sequences were observed very rarely, whereas some public TCRs were present in many individuals. Correlated functional status among segregating V segments might reflect linkage disequilibrium, but an unknown experimental factor could not be ruled out. A total of fewer than 200 TCR beta chains were listed by the study as associated with cytomegalovirus. For the cohort, immune exposure information was limited to CMV serostatus. A further reported finding was that TCR beta sequences accurately predicted the HLA-A and HLA-B alleles for most subjects in the first cohort. A later analysis found that HLA-associated TCR beta chains were more clonally expanded and had lower generation probabilities than equally common non-associated chains. The 87-base-pair reads could not distinguish some IMGT-functional V segments, including TRBV6-2 and TRBV6-3, so those segments were excluded. Assigning TCR associations to individual alleles was difficult when HLA alleles, especially DR and DQ, strongly co-occurred. A later analysis reported that several top co-occurrence clusters appeared linked to parvovirus B19, influenza, CMV and Epstein-Barr virus. The sequencing pipeline was judged likely to have produced a cluster of highly shared sequence variants as a technical artifact. A later analysis associated around 16,000 TCR beta sequences with specific HLA alleles at a false discovery rate of 0.05. A few of the identified cytomegalovirus-associated TCR beta chains were confirmed in vitro to be specific for cytomegalovirus antigens. Because counts were too low, approximately 18 rarely observed V segments, including chromosome 9 orphons, were excluded from the earlier analysis of 500 to 700 of the donors. The authors suggested that the approach could potentially be generalized to other disease states and immunological phenotypes. In this cohort, only TCR beta chains were sequenced, and detectable features were limited by the absence of alpha or paired-chain data. In both the original and validation cohorts, the classifier was reported to diagnose cytomegalovirus status with high specificity and sensitivity. A later genetic analysis reported fewer N-insertions in productive TCRs among donors in an Asian-associated ancestry cluster than the approximately 670-donor mean. In an earlier analysis of 587 of the donors, most TCR beta V segments appeared in productive rearrangements about 90% or about 30% of the time, broadly matching IMGT annotations. An association between a missense DCLRE1C variant and V-gene and J-gene trimming of TCR beta chains was found in a later genetic analysis and replicated in an independent cohort.

The CDR3 runs 17 residues from the cysteine to the phenylalanine. CDR3 DNA is the only sequence kept; it has 51 bases, read in frame from the first base. Relative to germline, V is 0 bases shorter and J is 0 bases shorter, with 13 bases between their ends. The CDR1 and CDR2 encoded by the germline V gene are SGHRS and YFSETQ. Points on this clone: The antigen this receptor binds is unknown. Base qualities were left out, and no much larger clone turns up one base away.

The TCR originated in a female donor in good health and CMV-seronegative. The rearranged chain carries TRBV5-1 and TRBJ1-3; TRBD1 is possibly the D segment (5 matching bases). Sequencing was carried out using PBMCs. Read as DNA, the sequence is TGCGCCAGCAGCTTGGCAGGGCGGCAAAGCTCTGGAAACACCATATATTTT. The resulting protein is CASSLAGRQSSGNTIYF.